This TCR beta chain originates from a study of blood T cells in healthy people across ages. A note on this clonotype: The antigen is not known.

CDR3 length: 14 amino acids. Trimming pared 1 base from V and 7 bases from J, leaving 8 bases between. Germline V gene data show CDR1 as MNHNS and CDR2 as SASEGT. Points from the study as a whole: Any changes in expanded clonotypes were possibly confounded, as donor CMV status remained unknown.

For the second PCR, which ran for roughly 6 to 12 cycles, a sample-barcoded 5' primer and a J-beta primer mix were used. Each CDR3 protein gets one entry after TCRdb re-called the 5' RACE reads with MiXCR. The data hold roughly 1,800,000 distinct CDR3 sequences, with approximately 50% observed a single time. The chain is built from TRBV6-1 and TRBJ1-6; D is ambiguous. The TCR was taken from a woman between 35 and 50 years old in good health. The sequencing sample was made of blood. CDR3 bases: TGTGCCAGCAGTGAAGGGGCAGAAAATTCACCCCTCCACTTT. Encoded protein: CASSEGAENSPLHF.